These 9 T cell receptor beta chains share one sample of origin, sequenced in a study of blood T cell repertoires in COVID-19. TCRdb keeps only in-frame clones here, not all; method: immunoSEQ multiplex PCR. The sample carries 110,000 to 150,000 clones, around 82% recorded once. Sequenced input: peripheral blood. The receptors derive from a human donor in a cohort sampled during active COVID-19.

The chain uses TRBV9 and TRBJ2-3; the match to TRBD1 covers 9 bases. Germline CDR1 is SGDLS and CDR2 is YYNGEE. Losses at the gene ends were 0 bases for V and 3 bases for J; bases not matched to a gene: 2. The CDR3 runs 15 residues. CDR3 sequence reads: CASSVGGQGTDTQYF. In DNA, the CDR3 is TGTGCCAGCAGCGTAGGTGGACAGGGGACAGATACGCAGTATTTT.

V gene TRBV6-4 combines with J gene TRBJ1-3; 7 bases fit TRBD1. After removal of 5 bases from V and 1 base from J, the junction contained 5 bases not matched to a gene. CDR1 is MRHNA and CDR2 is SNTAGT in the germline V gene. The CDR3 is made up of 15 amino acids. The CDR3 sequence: CASSTGQRSGNTIYF. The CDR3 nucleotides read TGTGCCAGCAGTACGGGACAGCGATCTGGAAACACCATATATTTT.

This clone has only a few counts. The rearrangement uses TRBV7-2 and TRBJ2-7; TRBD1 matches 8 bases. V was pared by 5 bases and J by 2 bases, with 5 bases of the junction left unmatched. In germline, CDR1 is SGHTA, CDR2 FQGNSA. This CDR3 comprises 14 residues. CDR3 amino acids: CASSIRTGTYEQYV. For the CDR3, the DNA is TGTGCCAGCAGCATCAGGACAGGGACCTACGAGCAGTACGTC.

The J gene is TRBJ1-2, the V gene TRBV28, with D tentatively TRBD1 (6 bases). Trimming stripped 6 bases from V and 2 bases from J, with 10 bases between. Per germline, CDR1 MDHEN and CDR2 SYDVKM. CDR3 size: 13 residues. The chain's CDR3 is CASRPGVNYGYTF. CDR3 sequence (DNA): TGTGCCAGCAGACCAGGGGTAAACTATGGCTACACCTTC.

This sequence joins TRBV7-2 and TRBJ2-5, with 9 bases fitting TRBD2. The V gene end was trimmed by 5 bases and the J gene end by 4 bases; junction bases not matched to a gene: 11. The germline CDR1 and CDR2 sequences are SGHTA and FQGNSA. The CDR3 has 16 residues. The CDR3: CASSPRVSGSSETQYF. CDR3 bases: TGTGCCAGCAGCCCGCGGGTTAGCGGGAGTTCAGAGACCCAGTACTTC.

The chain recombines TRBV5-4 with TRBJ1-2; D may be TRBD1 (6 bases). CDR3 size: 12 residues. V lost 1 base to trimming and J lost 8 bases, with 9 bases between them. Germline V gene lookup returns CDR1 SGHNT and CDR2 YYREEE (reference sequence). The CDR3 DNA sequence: TGTGCCAGCAGCTTGACAGGGAGAGGCTACACCTTC. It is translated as CASSLTGRGYTF.

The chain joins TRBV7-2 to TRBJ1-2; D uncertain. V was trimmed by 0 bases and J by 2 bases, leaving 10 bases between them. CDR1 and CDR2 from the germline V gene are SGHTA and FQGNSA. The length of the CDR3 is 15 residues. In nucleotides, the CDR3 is TGTGCCAGCAGCTTAGCGCGTGAAGCCAACTATGGCTACACCTTC. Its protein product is CASSLAREANYGYTF.

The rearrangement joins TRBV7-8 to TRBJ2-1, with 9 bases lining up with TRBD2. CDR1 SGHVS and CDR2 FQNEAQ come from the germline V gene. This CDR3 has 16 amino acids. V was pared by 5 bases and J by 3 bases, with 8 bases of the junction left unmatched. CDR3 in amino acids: CASSHSGGGDYNEQFF. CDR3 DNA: TGTGCCAGCAGCCACTCGGGCGGGGGGGACTACAATGAGCAGTTCTTC.

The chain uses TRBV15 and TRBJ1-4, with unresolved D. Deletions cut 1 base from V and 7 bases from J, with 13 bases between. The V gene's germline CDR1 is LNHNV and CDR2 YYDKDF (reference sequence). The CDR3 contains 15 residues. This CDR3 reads CATSRVRGVGEKLFF. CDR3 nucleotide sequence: TGTGCCACCAGCAGAGTTCGGGGAGTGGGTGAAAAACTGTTTTTT.